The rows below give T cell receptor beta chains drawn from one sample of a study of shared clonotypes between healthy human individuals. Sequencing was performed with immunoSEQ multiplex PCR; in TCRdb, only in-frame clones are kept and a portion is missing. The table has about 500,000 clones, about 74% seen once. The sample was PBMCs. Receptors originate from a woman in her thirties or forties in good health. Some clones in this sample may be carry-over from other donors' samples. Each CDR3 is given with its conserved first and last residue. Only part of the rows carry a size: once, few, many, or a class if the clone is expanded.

CDR3aa: CASSLLDRGTEAFF
j_gene: TRBJ1-1
abundance: -
v_gene: TRBV7-3

CDR3aa: CASSEGTGAYSNQPQHF
j_gene: TRBJ1-5
abundance: -
v_gene: TRBV9

CDR3aa: CSVAELNQPQHF
j_gene: TRBJ1-5
abundance: few
v_gene: TRBV29-1

CDR3aa: CASSEIGQSTQYF
j_gene: TRBJ2-3
abundance: -
v_gene: TRBV6-1

CDR3aa: CASSSAAGTYEQYF
j_gene: TRBJ2-7
abundance: once
v_gene: TRBV11-2

CDR3aa: CASSLLAGVVEQFF
j_gene: TRBJ2-1
abundance: few
v_gene: TRBV2

CDR3aa: CASSLSWDTYEQYF
j_gene: TRBJ2-7
abundance: -
v_gene: TRBV27

CDR3aa: CASSSQNPYDEQFF
j_gene: TRBJ2-1
abundance: once
v_gene: TRBV7-2

CDR3aa: CASSVASYETQYF
j_gene: TRBJ2-5
abundance: -
v_gene: TRBV9

CDR3aa: CASSLVTGGEAFF
j_gene: TRBJ1-1
abundance: once
v_gene: TRBV7-3

CDR3aa: CASIRPGTNNEQFF
j_gene: TRBJ2-1
abundance: -
v_gene: TRBV2

CDR3aa: CSAYGQLQAFF
j_gene: TRBJ1-1
abundance: once
v_gene: TRBV20-1

CDR3aa: CASNPVGMDTEAFF
j_gene: TRBJ1-1
abundance: -
v_gene: TRBV5-6

CDR3aa: CASSQVYYEQYF
j_gene: -
abundance: -
v_gene: TRBV14

CDR3aa: CASSIARGSGNTIYF
j_gene: TRBJ1-3
abundance: many
v_gene: TRBV19

CDR3aa: CASSLLGEGQETQYF
j_gene: TRBJ2-5
abundance: -
v_gene: TRBV5-6

CDR3aa: CASSKGGIYEQYF
j_gene: TRBJ2-7
abundance: -
v_gene: TRBV7-3

CDR3aa: CSVEDTSRTSGFGTQYF
j_gene: TRBJ2-5
abundance: -
v_gene: TRBV29-1

CDR3aa: CASTRRDIPGELFF
j_gene: TRBJ2-2
abundance: many
v_gene: TRBV6-1

CDR3aa: CASSVGGLSYEQYF
j_gene: TRBJ2-7
abundance: -
v_gene: TRBV10-2

CDR3aa: CSVPGGLSNTEAFF
j_gene: TRBJ1-1
abundance: -
v_gene: TRBV29-1

CDR3aa: CASKSLLNTGELFF
j_gene: TRBJ2-2
abundance: few
v_gene: TRBV2

CDR3aa: CASSTGTGYHEQYF
j_gene: TRBJ2-7
abundance: -
v_gene: TRBV7-2

CDR3aa: CASSFPPGEQYF
j_gene: TRBJ2-7
abundance: -
v_gene: TRBV7-3

CDR3aa: CASSATTVYTEAFF
j_gene: TRBJ1-1
abundance: -
v_gene: TRBV7-9

CDR3aa: CASRGWAARETSEAFF
j_gene: TRBJ1-1
abundance: -
v_gene: TRBV28

CDR3aa: CASTTGVDTQYF
j_gene: TRBJ2-3
abundance: -
v_gene: TRBV2

CDR3aa: CASSLDLSSYNEQFF
j_gene: TRBJ2-1
abundance: -
v_gene: TRBV5-1